This TCR beta chain was sequenced in a study of CD4 T cells in relation to SARS-CoV-2 and coronaviruses. Points from the study as a whole: No donor gave both pre-pandemic and post-infection samples.

The data were produced by immunoSEQ multiplex PCR, yet TCRdb's version contains in-frame clones alone and is incomplete. This repertoire shows about 22,000 clones, roughly 80% found once; its top ten account for about 17%. This clone has only a few counts. Its antigen remains unidentified. The unexposed donors gave CD4+ T cells in about 2010-2019, prior to COVID-19. The cells were cultured for under 13 days before CD4+ T cells were isolated. The receptor's source is a human donor in good health. Input material: CD4+ T cells from PBMCs, cultured in vitro.

The CDR3 nucleotides are TGTGCCAGCAGCCAGTACCACGGAAACACCATATATTTT. Its protein is CASSQYHGNTIYF. The V call is TRBV14, the J call TRBJ1-3; D is ambiguous. V lost 3 bases, J lost 4 bases, and 7 bases lay in between. CDR1 and CDR2 (germline): SGHDN, FVKESK. The CDR3 runs to 13 residues.